The 10 T cell receptor beta chains presented below share a single source sample, sequenced in a study of shared clonotypes between healthy human individuals. Repertoires were generated with immunoSEQ multiplex PCR, while TCRdb's copy carries only in-frame clones and drops some. This table has around 940,000 clones, about three quarters appearing once. Specimen: memory CD4+ T cells sorted from blood. Sample subset: CD45RA-negative fraction. These receptors were collected from a man between 18 and 35 years old in good health.

The J gene is TRBJ1-2, the V gene TRBV11-2; D unresolved. V was pared by 2 bases and J by 1 base, with 8 bases between. Looked up from germline, CDR1 is SGHAT and CDR2 is FQNNGV. This CDR3 has 14 amino acids. The CDR3 nucleotides are TGTGCCAGCAGCTTAAATGAGGTTAACTATGGCTACACCTTC. Translating gives CASSLNEVNYGYTF. The full variable domain, rest sourced from reference TRBV11-2 and TRBJ1-2, is EAGVAQSPRYKIIEKRQSVAFWCNPISGHATLYWYQQILGQGPKLLIQFQNNGVVDDSQLPKDRFSAERLKGVDSTLKIQPAKLEDSAVYLCASSLNEVNYGYTFGSGTRLTVV.

With respect to this clone: In the same sample, other DNA sequences code for this CDR3. This chain joins TRBV7-8 and TRBJ2-3; D is possibly TRBD2 (5 bases). The V gene lost 2 bases and the J gene lost 0 bases, with 6 bases spanning the gap. Germline CDR1 reads SGHVS; CDR2 reads FQNEAQ. This CDR3 has 14 amino acids. Here the CDR3 DNA reads TGTGCCAGCAGCTTACGGGGAAGCACAGATACGCAGTATTTT. Its protein is CASSLRGSTDTQYF.

The CDR3 spells CASSLEKTEREQFF. The CDR3 DNA follows: TGCGCCAGCAGCTTGGAAAAGACAGAGCGTGAGCAGTTCTTC. The rearrangement uses TRBV5-1 and TRBJ2-1; D is possibly TRBD1 (5 bases). This CDR3 spans 14 amino acids. Looked up from germline, CDR1 is SGHRS and CDR2 is YFSETQ. Trimming left V 0 bases short and J 9 bases short, with 13 bases between.

There are many counts of this clone. V and J are TRBV25-1 and TRBJ1-1; 9 bases fit TRBD1. Losses at the gene ends were 6 bases for V and 3 bases for J; bases not matched to a gene: 5. The length of the CDR3 is 14 residues. The germline V gene encodes CDR1 MGHDK and CDR2 SYGVNS. The CDR3 nucleotides are TGTGCCAGCAGCGTTACAGGGGGCTACACTGAAGCTTTCTTT. It translates to CASSVTGGYTEAFF. The full variable domain, completed using reference TRBV25-1 and TRBJ1-1, is EADIYQTPRYLVIGTGKKITLECSQTMGHDKMYWYQQDPGMELHLIHYSYGVNSTEKGDLSSESTVSRIRTEHFPLTLESARPSHTSQYLCASSVTGGYTEAFFGQGTRLTVV.

This clone was seen many times. The chain links TRBV7-9 to TRBJ1-1; TRBD1 agrees at 11 bases. The CDR3 extends over 15 amino acids. Trimming cost V 4 bases and J 7 bases; bases outside gene matches: 8. CDR1 and CDR2 (germline): SEHNR, FQNEAQ (reference sequence). This CDR3 is CASSYGQGAEGEAFF. As DNA, the CDR3 is TGTGCCAGCAGCTATGGACAGGGGGCAGAAGGTGAAGCTTTCTTT.

V gene TRBV5-1 combines with J gene TRBJ2-5; D gene unclear. This CDR3 has 14 amino acids. V shed 1 base and J shed 0 bases, with 7 bases lying between them. Germline assignment: CDR1 SGHRS and CDR2 YFSETQ. The CDR3 sequence: CASSLQPNQETQYF. The CDR3 region has the DNA TGCGCCAGCAGCTTGCAACCGAACCAAGAGACCCAGTACTTC.

V and J are TRBV7-9 and TRBJ1-3, with 9 bases lining up with TRBD1. This CDR3 contains 16 residues. CDR1 is SEHNR, CDR2 FQNEAQ, per germline (reference sequence). Trimming took 2 bases from V and 2 from J; bases not matched to a gene: 4. The CDR3 DNA is TGTGCCAGCAGCTTAAGAAACAGGGGGCCTGGAAACACCATATATTTT. It translates to CASSLRNRGPGNTIYF.

The chain carries TRBV18 and TRBJ1-4, with D perhaps matching TRBD1 (6 bases). CDR1 and CDR2 from the germline V gene are KGHSH and LQKENI. The CDR3 sequence is 15 residues long. V shed 1 base and J shed 8 bases, with 14 bases lying between them. The CDR3 nucleotides are TGTGCCAGCTCACCACAACCGGGGGCGGAGGAAAAACTGTTTTTT. Encoded protein: CASSPQPGAEEKLFF.

The CDR3 is CAISEIAGGLSGNTIYF. CDR3 bases: TGTGCCATCAGTGAAATTGCAGGGGGCTTGTCTGGAAACACCATATATTTT. This chain connects TRBV10-3 to TRBJ1-3; 8 bases are a match to TRBD1. Germline V gene sequence: CDR1 ENHRY, CDR2 SYGVKD. The junction had 8 bases not matched to a gene; V was cut back by 3 bases and J by 1 base. This CDR3 is built from 17 residues.

The DNA of the CDR3 is TGTGCCAGCAGATGGGGACAGGGGCGCGAGACCCAGTACTTC. Translated, it gives CASRWGQGRETQYF. The chain combines TRBV7-6 with TRBJ2-5, with 10 bases that match TRBD1. Germline lookup yields CDR1 SGHVS and CDR2 FNYEAQ. The J segment lost 5 bases and the V segment lost 6 bases, leaving 6 bases of the junction unmatched. This CDR3 comprises 14 residues.